A single sample is the source of the 17 T cell receptor beta chains below, sequenced in a study of long-term antiretroviral therapy in people with HIV. immunoSEQ v3.0 was run at survey level. The table came from immunoSEQ multiplex PCR; TCRdb's copy has only in-frame clones and leaves some out. This table holds 15,000 to 20,000 clones, 79% found once. This specimen was unsorted PBMCs, taken at the start of antiretroviral therapy. Every receptor here comes from a man aged 25-45 years with HIV.

The J gene is TRBJ1-3, the V gene TRBV4-3; 8 bases map to TRBD1. Germline V gene sequence: CDR1 LGHNA, CDR2 YSLEER. CDR3 length equals 15 residues. Unmatched junction bases numbered 5, after V lost 1 base and J lost 6 bases. CDR3 protein: CASSQGPTGENTIYF. CDR3 bases: TGCGCCAGCAGCCAAGGGCCGACAGGGGAAAACACCATATATTTT.

This chain joins TRBV7-9 and TRBJ2-4; 9 bases agree with TRBD1. CDR1 and CDR2 (germline): SEHNR, FQNEAQ (reference sequence). J was trimmed by 8 bases and V by 5 bases; bases with no gene match: 4. The CDR3 has 13 residues. CDR3 loop: CASSRGQGYIQYF. Here the CDR3 DNA reads TGTGCCAGCAGCAGGGGACAGGGATACATTCAGTACTTC.

This clone was detected a few times. The chain employs TRBV27 and TRBJ1-2; TRBD1 aligns across 7 bases. From germline, CDR1 is MNHEY and CDR2 SMNVEV (reference sequence). The CDR3 sequence is 15 residues long. V was clipped by 1 base and J by 3 bases; unmatched bases: 5. The CDR3 DNA follows: TGTGCCAGCAGTTTATTTTTTGGACAGGACTATGGCTACACCTTC. Protein product: CASSLFFGQDYGYTF.

Of note for this clone: Other DNA sequences within the sample encode an identical CDR3. V and J are TRBV7-2 and TRBJ2-5; a possible D gene is TRBD2 (6 bases). Germline loops: CDR1 SGHTA, CDR2 FQGNSA. Trimming stripped 3 bases from V and 4 bases from J, with 9 bases between. CDR3 length: 13 amino acids. CDR3 residues: CASSFTGGETQYF. In DNA form, the CDR3 reads TGTGCCAGCAGCTTTACCGGGGGAGAGACCCAGTACTTC.

The rearrangement joins TRBV15 to TRBJ1-5; tentative D call: TRBD1 (6 bases). The CDR3 covers 14 residues. Germline CDR1 is LNHNV and CDR2 is YYDKDF (reference sequence). V was cut by 0 bases and J by 8 bases, with 11 bases left in between. As DNA, the CDR3 is TGTGCCACCAGCAGAGATCTTGCAGGGGAGCCCCAGCATTTT. It is translated as CATSRDLAGEPQHF.

This sequence joins TRBV6-5 and TRBJ1-4, with D perhaps matching TRBD1 (5 bases). CDR1 is MNHEY and CDR2 is SVGAGI in the germline V gene. This CDR3 spans 15 amino acids. V shed 0 bases and J shed 5 bases, with 10 bases lying between them. The CDR3 region has the DNA TGTGCCAGCAGTTACTCGCCCAGGGCCAATGAAAAACTGTTTTTT. Translating gives CASSYSPRANEKLFF.

The CDR3 coding sequence is TGCGCCAGCAGCCAATACCCACCAAGGGGGTACGTCTCAGAGACCCAGTACTTC. Protein product: CASSQYPPRGYVSETQYF. This sequence joins TRBV4-3 and TRBJ2-5, with a possible D match to TRBD1 (6 bases). Germline V lookup: CDR1 LGHNA, CDR2 YSLEER. The CDR3 loop spans 18 amino acids. Trimming pared 2 bases from V and 4 bases from J, leaving 23 bases between.

The chain combines TRBV6-5 with TRBJ1-4; the D gene is possibly TRBD1 (5 bases). Germline V gene data show CDR1 as MNHEY and CDR2 as SVGAGI. This CDR3 has 15 residues. Trimming took off 5 bases at V and 7 bases at J, with 17 bases between the two ends. CDR3 loop: CASSRGTGLSEKLFF. The CDR3 nucleotides read TGTGCCAGCAGTCGGGGGACTGGCCTTTCTGAAAAACTGTTTTTT.

The chain links TRBV5-1 to TRBJ2-2; 7 bases match TRBD1. Trimming cost V 7 bases and J 4 bases; bases outside gene matches: 13. Germline CDR1 SGHRS, CDR2 YFSETQ. The CDR3 is 16 amino acids. In DNA form, the CDR3 reads TGCGCCAGCTTACCATCCCTGACAGGGTCCACCGGGGAGCTGTTTTTT. It codes for CASLPSLTGSTGELFF.

V is TRBV14 and J is TRBJ1-5; TRBD1 aligns across 7 bases. Trimming at V came to 5 bases and at J to 11 bases, leaving 15 bases not matched to a gene. The CDR3 has 15 residues. The V gene's germline CDR1 is SGHDN and CDR2 FVKESK. The CDR3 DNA sequence: TGTGCCAGCAGCAAGGGAGGGGGCCTGCAAGGGGCCCAGCATTTT. Protein: CASSKGGGLQGAQHF.

This sequence joins TRBV7-2 and TRBJ1-5, with D hard to call. The germline V gene encodes CDR1 SGHTA and CDR2 FQGNSA. V lost 1 base and J lost 4, with 5 bases in between. This CDR3 has 13 residues. The CDR3 region has the DNA TGTGCCAGCAGCTTAGGTCCGAATCAGCCCCAGCATTTT. This translates into CASSLGPNQPQHF.

V is TRBV7-9 and J is TRBJ2-7; D might be TRBD2 (5 bases). Trimming took 5 bases from V and 1 from J, leaving 18 bases between them. Germline V gives CDR1 SEHNR, CDR2 FQNEAQ (reference sequence). The CDR3 totals 16 residues. The CDR3 spells CASSPRNSPGSYEQYF. CDR3 coding DNA: TGTGCCAGCAGCCCTCGGAACAGCCCGGGGTCCTACGAGCAGTACTTC.

The chain is built from TRBV19 and TRBJ2-3, with TRBD2 as a possible D gene (6 bases). Germline-derived CDR1 and CDR2 are LNHDA and SQIVND (reference sequence). This CDR3 has 10 amino acids. CDR3 region: CSSGTDTQYF. The CDR3 DNA follows: TGTTCTAGCGGCACAGATACGCAGTATTTT. Drawing the rest from reference TRBV19 and TRBJ2-3, the complete variable domain is DGGITQSPKYLFRKEGQNVTLSCEQNLNHDAMYWYRQDPGQGLRLIYYSQIVNDFQKGDIAEGYSVSREKKESFPLTVTSAQKNPTAFYLCSSGTDTQYFGPGTRLTVL.

This chain links TRBV19 with TRBJ2-7, with 11 bases lining up with TRBD1. The germline gives CDR1 LNHDA, CDR2 SQIVND (reference sequence). Unmatched junction bases numbered 11, after V lost 5 bases and J lost 2 bases. The CDR3 is 17 residues long. DNA for the CDR3: TGTGCCAGTAGTTCGGGACAGGGGGTGTTGGGCACCTACGAGCAGTACTTC. Its translation is CASSSGQGVLGTYEQYF.

This clone was seen more than once but under ten times. The DNA for the CDR3 is TGCGCCAGCAGCTTGAGCGTGACAGCTCAAGAGACCCAGTACTTC. Its translation: CASSLSVTAQETQYF. The V call is TRBV5-1, the J call TRBJ2-5; D might be TRBD1 (5 bases). Trimming took 1 base from V and 2 from J, leaving 12 bases between them. The CDR3 totals 15 residues. The germline V gene has CDR1 SGHRS and CDR2 YFSETQ.

Of note for this clone: The sample contains more than one DNA sequence encoding this CDR3. The chain links TRBV6-5 to TRBJ2-7; D remains ambiguous. V was trimmed by 0 bases and J by 7 bases, leaving 13 bases between them. Germline V gives CDR1 MNHEY, CDR2 SVGAGI. This CDR3 is built from 14 residues. The CDR3 bases are TGTGCCAGCAGTTACTCGGCAGGACCATTGGAGCAGTACTTC. Protein product: CASSYSAGPLEQYF.

This chain uses TRBV14 with TRBJ2-5; D might be TRBD1 (6 bases). Trimming removed 2 bases from V and 3 bases from J, with 10 bases in between. This CDR3 region has 14 residues. Per the germline V gene, CDR1 is SGHDN and CDR2 is FVKESK. The CDR3 DNA sequence: TGTGCCAGCAGCCAATACAGGGTCGAAGAGACCCAGTACTTC. Amino acid sequence: CASSQYRVEETQYF.